This T cell receptor beta chain was captured by sequencing in a study of shared clonotypes between healthy human individuals. Sequencing was performed with immunoSEQ multiplex PCR; in TCRdb, only in-frame clones are kept and a portion is missing. In the table there are some 120,000 clones, about 71% of which are singletons. The CDR3 is made up of 15 amino acids. In germline, CDR1 is ENHRY, CDR2 SYGVKD. V was pared by 6 bases and J by 2 bases, with 7 bases of the junction left unmatched. V usage is TRBV10-3 and J usage is TRBJ2-5, with 9 nucleotides matching TRBD1. The sample comprised memory CD8+ T cells sorted from blood. The subset was: CD45RO+ cells pooled with CCR7-negative TemRA cells. This TCR was recovered from a woman aged 25 to 39 in good health. CDR3 in amino acids: CAIRDSDRGQETQYF. As DNA, the CDR3 is TGTGCCATCAGAGATTCGGACAGGGGACAAGAGACCCAGTACTTC.